This T cell receptor (beta chain) was sequenced for a study of T cells in Graves' hyperthyroidism and ophthalmopathy. The junction had 6 bases not matched to a gene; V was cut back by 4 bases and J by 13 bases. The CDR3 runs to 13 residues. The germline V gene encodes CDR1 KGHDR and CDR2 SFDVKD. This clonotype was found many times. Its antigen is undetermined. Ophthalmopathy cases met thresholds of Clinical Activity Score at least 3, NOSPECS grade at least 4 and duration under 3 months. Diagnosis relied on clinical symptoms, serum thyroxine and TRAb, thyroid ultrasound and orbital computed tomography. Regions amplified from RNA transcripts were the TCR beta CDR3 regions. Using the HTBI primer set, a first-round RT-PCR was run on the TCR CDR3. A single record per CDR3 protein comes from TCRdb applying MiXCR to the multiplex PCR reads. Of roughly 400,000 distinct CDR3 sequences in the sample, over 12% were seen once.

Study-wide findings and caveats: Most clonotypes expanded in the thyroid (above 0.001) were also present in blood.

The gene calls are TRBV24-1 and TRBJ1-6, with 7 bases lining up with TRBD1. The specimen sequenced was blood. This receptor was taken from a man aged 50-60 years with Graves' ophthalmopathy. CDR3 protein: CATSEFDRAPLHF. CDR3 coding DNA: TGTGCCACCAGTGAATTCGACAGGGCTCCCCTCCACTTT.